The 3 T cell receptor beta chains given below trace back to one sample, sequenced in a study of blood T cell repertoires in COVID-19. Using immunoSEQ multiplex PCR, the repertoire was profiled, and TCRdb retains in-frame clones only, with some absent. Here the sample spans under 200,000 clones, roughly 89% being singletons. Sequenced: peripheral blood. The source is a woman aged 55-69 years who had recovered from COVID-19.

V gene TRBV6-6 combines with J gene TRBJ1-1; no clear D gene. This CDR3 comprises 11 residues. Per germline, CDR1 MNHNY and CDR2 SVGAGI (reference sequence). Trimming cost V 7 bases and J 8 bases, with 11 bases left between them. The CDR3 reads CASTSYREAFF. CDR3 bases: TGTGCCAGCACTTCCTACCGGGAAGCTTTCTTT.

This clone was observed a single time. In DNA form, the CDR3 reads TGTGCCAGCAGCTTAGAGGTACGGGACTCCTACGAGCAGTACTTC. The encoded protein is CASSLEVRDSYEQYF. The rearrangement uses TRBV7-9 and TRBJ2-7; D is possibly TRBD2 (5 bases). From germline, CDR1 is SEHNR and CDR2 FQNEAQ (reference sequence). Trimming shortened V by 1 base and J by 0 bases, and 10 bases separated the two germline ends. The CDR3 is made up of 15 amino acids. Together with reference TRBV7-9 and TRBJ2-7, the CDR3 gives the full variable domain: DTGVSQNPRHKITKRGQNVTFRCDPISEHNRLYWYRQTLGQGPEFLTYFQNEAQLEKSRLLSDRFSAERPKGSFSTLEIQRTEQGDSAMYLCASSLEVRDSYEQYFGPGTRLTVT.

The J gene is TRBJ1-6, the V gene TRBV14; D remains ambiguous. Germline-derived CDR1 and CDR2 are SGHDN and FVKESK. CDR3 length: 11 residues. Trimming removed 3 bases at V and 14 bases at J, with 8 bases between. The CDR3: CASSQGPALHF. The CDR3 DNA reads as TGTGCCAGCAGCCAGGGCCCCGCCCTCCACTTT.